The rows below give T cell receptor beta chains drawn from one sample of a study of blood T cell repertoires in COVID-19. TCRdb's table, derived via immunoSEQ multiplex PCR, lists solely in-frame clones and lacks some. The data show roughly 68,000 clones, with approximately 87% seen just once and roughly 20% held by the top ten. Sequencing was done on a sample of peripheral blood. Receptors were obtained from an elderly woman with acute or convalescent COVID-19. The CDR3 runs from the conserved cysteine through the conserved F or W. The D gene is left open where the match is weak. For some rows the clone size is stated as once, few or many, or as a class when expanded; others skip it.

TRBV5-4,.,.,TRBJ2-3,CASSRPSTEVTQYF,TGTGCCAGCAGCCGACCTTCGACAGAGGTCACGCAGTATTTT
TRBV3-1/TRBV3-2,.,TRBD1,TRBJ1-5,CASSRTDRAPQHF,TGTGCCAGCAGCCGGACGGACAGGGCGCCCCAGCATTTT
TRBV15,.,.,TRBJ2-1,CATSREEGLSHNEQFF,TGTGCCACCAGCAGAGAAGAGGGCCTTTCCCACAATGAGCAGTTCTTC
TRBV19,.,.,TRBJ1-2,CASKFGPAGNYGYTF,TGTGCCAGTAAGTTCGGGCCGGCAGGGAACTATGGCTACACCTTC
TRBV7-9,.,TRBD2,TRBJ2-1,CASSLESSGGAPQFF,TGTGCCAGCAGCTTAGAGTCTAGCGGGGGGGCCCCGCAGTTCTTC
TRBV2,.,TRBD2,TRBJ2-3,CASSGRAGGRTDTQYF,TGTGCCAGCAGTGGCCGGGCGGGAGGGAGGACAGATACGCAGTATTTT
TRBV6-5,.,TRBD1,TRBJ1-2,CASSTRTGGAYGYTF,TGTGCCAGCAGTACAAGGACAGGGGGCGCCTATGGCTACACCTTC
TRBV18,.,.,TRBJ1-4,CASSRDLGEKLFF,TGTGCCAGCTCCAGGGACTTGGGAGAAAAACTGTTTTTT
TRBV5-1,.,TRBD1,TRBJ1-3,CASSSQGPGSGNTIYF,TGCGCCAGCAGCTCACAGGGGCCAGGTTCCGGAAACACCATATATTTT
TRBV6-5,.,.,TRBJ1-2,CASSYSGGYGYTF,TGTGCCAGCAGTTACTCCGGCGGATATGGCTACACCTTC
TRBV5-6,once,.,TRBJ2-2,CASSRGTQITGELFF,TGTGCCAGCAGCCGCGGCACTCAAATAACCGGGGAGCTGTTTTTT
TRBV19,.,TRBD1,TRBJ2-7,CASSIRTGSDEQYF,TGTGCCAGTAGTATTCGGACAGGGTCCGACGAGCAGTACTTC
TRBV9,.,TRBD1,TRBJ2-3,CASSPPGTGVDTQYF,TGTGCCAGCAGCCCCCCCGGGACAGGGGTAGATACGCAGTATTTT
TRBV10-1,.,TRBD2,TRBJ2-1,CASSDVAGGSYNEQFF,TGCGCCAGCAGTGATGTAGCGGGGGGTTCCTACAATGAGCAGTTCTTC
TRBV21-1,.,.,TRBJ1-4,CASSKGSGQNNEKLFF,TGTGCCAGCAGCAAAGGTTCGGGACAGAATAATGAAAAACTGTTTTTT
TRBV19,.,TRBD1,TRBJ1-5,CASSTYRGSNQPQHF,TGTGCCAGTAGTACCTACAGGGGGAGCAATCAGCCCCAGCATTTT
TRBV28,few,TRBD1,TRBJ1-2,CASSPAAGQGGFGYTF,TGTGCCAGCAGTCCCGCCGCGGGACAGGGGGGCTTTGGCTACACCTTC
TRBV18,once,TRBD1,TRBJ1-3,CASSPPDRVAGTIYF,TGTGCCAGCTCACCACCGGACAGGGTTGCGGGCACCATATATTTT
TRBV5-1,.,.,TRBJ2-2,CASSFQSQGNTGELFF,TGCGCCAGCAGCTTCCAATCACAGGGAAACACCGGGGAGCTGTTTTTT
TRBV5-4,.,TRBD1,TRBJ2-1,CASSRGQGASYNEQFF,TGTGCCAGCAGCCGAGGACAGGGGGCATCCTACAATGAGCAGTTCTTC
TRBV5-1,.,.,TRBJ1-4,CASSLTASQGEKLFF,TGCGCCAGCAGCTTGACGGCTTCGCAGGGTGAAAAACTGTTTTTT
TRBV11-2,.,TRBD1,TRBJ2-2,CASTFGRQGTGELFF,TGTGCCAGCACGTTCGGTCGACAGGGCACCGGGGAGCTGTTTTTT
TRBV12-3/TRBV12-4,.,.,TRBJ1-6,CASTRGEGSLHF,TGTGCCAGCACCAGGGGCGAAGGGTCCCTCCACTTT
TRBV7-8,.,TRBD1,TRBJ1-1,CASSLDRGSTEAFF,TGTGCCAGCAGCTTAGACAGGGGGAGTACTGAAGCTTTCTTT
TRBV5-5,.,TRBD2,TRBJ2-2,CASSPPRQGWTSGNTGELFF,TGTGCCAGCAGCCCGCCTCGACAGGGTTGGACTAGCGGGAACACCGGGGAGCTGTTTTTT
TRBV12-5,.,TRBD1,TRBJ1-6,CASGMTGDNSPLHF,TGTGCTAGTGGTATGACAGGGGATAATTCACCCCTCCACTTT
TRBV7-3,few,.,TRBJ1-3,CASSLRQVAGNTIYF,TGTGCCAGCAGCTTAAGACAGGTCGCAGGAAACACCATATATTTT
TRBV19,.,.,TRBJ1-1,CASSINQGRQGAFF,TGTGCCAGTAGTATAAATCAGGGCCGGCAAGGAGCTTTCTTT
TRBV18,.,TRBD1,TRBJ2-7,CASSPGTGGSGEQYF,TGTGCCAGCTCACCCGGGACAGGGGGGTCCGGCGAGCAGTACTTC
TRBV2,.,.,TRBJ1-1,CASSALGPFEAFF,TGTGCCAGCAGTGCGCTGGGGCCGTTTGAAGCTTTCTTT
TRBV6-5,.,.,TRBJ2-5,CASSYNSVGSGTQYF,TGTGCCAGCAGTTATAACTCAGTCGGGTCCGGGACCCAGTACTTC
TRBV10-2,once,.,TRBJ1-1,CASSRDTYTEAFF,TGCGCCAGCAGTCGGGACACCTACACTGAAGCTTTCTTT
TRBV5-4,.,TRBD1,TRBJ2-5,CASSPGTAGETQYF,TGTGCCAGCAGCCCAGGGACAGCTGGGGAGACCCAGTACTTC
TRBV2,.,TRBD1,TRBJ1-4,CASKDRGLTNEKLFF,TGTGCCAGCAAGGACAGGGGGCTAACTAATGAAAAACTGTTTTTT
TRBV5-1,.,.,TRBJ1-4,CASSLERGSEKLFF,TGCGCCAGCAGCTTGGAGAGGGGGAGCGAAAAACTGTTTTTT
TRBV4-2,.,TRBD2,TRBJ2-7,CASSQGGAGAANEQYF,TGTGCCAGCAGCCAAGGGGGAGCGGGGGCCGCCAACGAGCAGTACTTC
TRBV7-9,few,TRBD1,TRBJ1-5,CASSSRTGTGVSQPQHF,TGTGCCAGCAGCTCCCGAACCGGGACAGGGGTATCTCAGCCCCAGCATTTT
TRBV5-4,.,.,TRBJ1-4,CASSLSRGDEKLFF,TGTGCCAGCAGCTTAAGCAGGGGTGATGAAAAACTGTTTTTT
TRBV6-4,once,.,TRBJ2-3,CASSDGASGTQYF,TGTGCCAGCAGTGACGGGGCTTCAGGAACGCAGTATTTT
TRBV9,.,.,TRBJ1-6,CASSATPRGGNSPLHF,TGTGCCAGCAGCGCCACTCCTCGAGGTGGCAATTCACCCCTCCACTTT
TRBV4-1,once,TRBD2,TRBJ2-2,CASSHGLAGVGGGELFF,TGCGCCAGCAGCCACGGACTAGCGGGAGTTGGGGGCGGGGAGCTGTTTTTT